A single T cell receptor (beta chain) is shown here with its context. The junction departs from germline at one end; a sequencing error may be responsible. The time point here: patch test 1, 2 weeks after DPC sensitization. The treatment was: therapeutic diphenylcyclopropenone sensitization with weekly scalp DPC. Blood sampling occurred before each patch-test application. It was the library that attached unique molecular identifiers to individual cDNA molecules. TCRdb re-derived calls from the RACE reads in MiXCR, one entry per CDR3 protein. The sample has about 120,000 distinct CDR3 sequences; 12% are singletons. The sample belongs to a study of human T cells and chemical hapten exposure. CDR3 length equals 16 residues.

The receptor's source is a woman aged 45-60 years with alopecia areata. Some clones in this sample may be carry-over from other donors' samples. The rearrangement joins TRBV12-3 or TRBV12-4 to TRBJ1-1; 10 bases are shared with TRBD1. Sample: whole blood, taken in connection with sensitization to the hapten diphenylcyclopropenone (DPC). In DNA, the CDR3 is TGTGCCAGCAGTTCCGGGACAGGGGCCTTGAAGACTGAAGCTTTCTTT. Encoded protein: CASSSGTGALKTEAFF.